This T cell receptor (beta chain) derives from a study of cytotoxic CD8 clonotypes in ibrutinib-treated CLL. Across the study: Responses: roughly 25 partial, 2 complete; after median around 68 months, around 15 stayed remitted, 12 progressed. Study-wide points: Clonality increased with ibrutinib response but returned toward baseline at progression.

As for this clone: No antigen is known for it.

Data came from immunoSEQ multiplex PCR; TCRdb stores just in-frame clones and leaves some out. Of around 140,000 clones detected, around 84% appear once; the ten largest clones hold less than 8.5%. V lost 1 base, J lost 9 bases, and 4 bases lay in between. The germline CDR1 and CDR2 sequences are SEHNR and FQNEAQ (reference sequence). The CDR3 consists of 11 residues. This TCR came from a human donor with chronic lymphocytic leukemia. The chain has TRBV7-9 and TRBJ2-1; no clear D gene. Here the sequenced sample was PBMCs, taken after 36 months of ibrutinib treatment. CDR3 sequence (DNA): TGTGCCAGCAGCTTAGGTGGTGAGCAGTTCTTC. It specifies CASSLGGEQFF.